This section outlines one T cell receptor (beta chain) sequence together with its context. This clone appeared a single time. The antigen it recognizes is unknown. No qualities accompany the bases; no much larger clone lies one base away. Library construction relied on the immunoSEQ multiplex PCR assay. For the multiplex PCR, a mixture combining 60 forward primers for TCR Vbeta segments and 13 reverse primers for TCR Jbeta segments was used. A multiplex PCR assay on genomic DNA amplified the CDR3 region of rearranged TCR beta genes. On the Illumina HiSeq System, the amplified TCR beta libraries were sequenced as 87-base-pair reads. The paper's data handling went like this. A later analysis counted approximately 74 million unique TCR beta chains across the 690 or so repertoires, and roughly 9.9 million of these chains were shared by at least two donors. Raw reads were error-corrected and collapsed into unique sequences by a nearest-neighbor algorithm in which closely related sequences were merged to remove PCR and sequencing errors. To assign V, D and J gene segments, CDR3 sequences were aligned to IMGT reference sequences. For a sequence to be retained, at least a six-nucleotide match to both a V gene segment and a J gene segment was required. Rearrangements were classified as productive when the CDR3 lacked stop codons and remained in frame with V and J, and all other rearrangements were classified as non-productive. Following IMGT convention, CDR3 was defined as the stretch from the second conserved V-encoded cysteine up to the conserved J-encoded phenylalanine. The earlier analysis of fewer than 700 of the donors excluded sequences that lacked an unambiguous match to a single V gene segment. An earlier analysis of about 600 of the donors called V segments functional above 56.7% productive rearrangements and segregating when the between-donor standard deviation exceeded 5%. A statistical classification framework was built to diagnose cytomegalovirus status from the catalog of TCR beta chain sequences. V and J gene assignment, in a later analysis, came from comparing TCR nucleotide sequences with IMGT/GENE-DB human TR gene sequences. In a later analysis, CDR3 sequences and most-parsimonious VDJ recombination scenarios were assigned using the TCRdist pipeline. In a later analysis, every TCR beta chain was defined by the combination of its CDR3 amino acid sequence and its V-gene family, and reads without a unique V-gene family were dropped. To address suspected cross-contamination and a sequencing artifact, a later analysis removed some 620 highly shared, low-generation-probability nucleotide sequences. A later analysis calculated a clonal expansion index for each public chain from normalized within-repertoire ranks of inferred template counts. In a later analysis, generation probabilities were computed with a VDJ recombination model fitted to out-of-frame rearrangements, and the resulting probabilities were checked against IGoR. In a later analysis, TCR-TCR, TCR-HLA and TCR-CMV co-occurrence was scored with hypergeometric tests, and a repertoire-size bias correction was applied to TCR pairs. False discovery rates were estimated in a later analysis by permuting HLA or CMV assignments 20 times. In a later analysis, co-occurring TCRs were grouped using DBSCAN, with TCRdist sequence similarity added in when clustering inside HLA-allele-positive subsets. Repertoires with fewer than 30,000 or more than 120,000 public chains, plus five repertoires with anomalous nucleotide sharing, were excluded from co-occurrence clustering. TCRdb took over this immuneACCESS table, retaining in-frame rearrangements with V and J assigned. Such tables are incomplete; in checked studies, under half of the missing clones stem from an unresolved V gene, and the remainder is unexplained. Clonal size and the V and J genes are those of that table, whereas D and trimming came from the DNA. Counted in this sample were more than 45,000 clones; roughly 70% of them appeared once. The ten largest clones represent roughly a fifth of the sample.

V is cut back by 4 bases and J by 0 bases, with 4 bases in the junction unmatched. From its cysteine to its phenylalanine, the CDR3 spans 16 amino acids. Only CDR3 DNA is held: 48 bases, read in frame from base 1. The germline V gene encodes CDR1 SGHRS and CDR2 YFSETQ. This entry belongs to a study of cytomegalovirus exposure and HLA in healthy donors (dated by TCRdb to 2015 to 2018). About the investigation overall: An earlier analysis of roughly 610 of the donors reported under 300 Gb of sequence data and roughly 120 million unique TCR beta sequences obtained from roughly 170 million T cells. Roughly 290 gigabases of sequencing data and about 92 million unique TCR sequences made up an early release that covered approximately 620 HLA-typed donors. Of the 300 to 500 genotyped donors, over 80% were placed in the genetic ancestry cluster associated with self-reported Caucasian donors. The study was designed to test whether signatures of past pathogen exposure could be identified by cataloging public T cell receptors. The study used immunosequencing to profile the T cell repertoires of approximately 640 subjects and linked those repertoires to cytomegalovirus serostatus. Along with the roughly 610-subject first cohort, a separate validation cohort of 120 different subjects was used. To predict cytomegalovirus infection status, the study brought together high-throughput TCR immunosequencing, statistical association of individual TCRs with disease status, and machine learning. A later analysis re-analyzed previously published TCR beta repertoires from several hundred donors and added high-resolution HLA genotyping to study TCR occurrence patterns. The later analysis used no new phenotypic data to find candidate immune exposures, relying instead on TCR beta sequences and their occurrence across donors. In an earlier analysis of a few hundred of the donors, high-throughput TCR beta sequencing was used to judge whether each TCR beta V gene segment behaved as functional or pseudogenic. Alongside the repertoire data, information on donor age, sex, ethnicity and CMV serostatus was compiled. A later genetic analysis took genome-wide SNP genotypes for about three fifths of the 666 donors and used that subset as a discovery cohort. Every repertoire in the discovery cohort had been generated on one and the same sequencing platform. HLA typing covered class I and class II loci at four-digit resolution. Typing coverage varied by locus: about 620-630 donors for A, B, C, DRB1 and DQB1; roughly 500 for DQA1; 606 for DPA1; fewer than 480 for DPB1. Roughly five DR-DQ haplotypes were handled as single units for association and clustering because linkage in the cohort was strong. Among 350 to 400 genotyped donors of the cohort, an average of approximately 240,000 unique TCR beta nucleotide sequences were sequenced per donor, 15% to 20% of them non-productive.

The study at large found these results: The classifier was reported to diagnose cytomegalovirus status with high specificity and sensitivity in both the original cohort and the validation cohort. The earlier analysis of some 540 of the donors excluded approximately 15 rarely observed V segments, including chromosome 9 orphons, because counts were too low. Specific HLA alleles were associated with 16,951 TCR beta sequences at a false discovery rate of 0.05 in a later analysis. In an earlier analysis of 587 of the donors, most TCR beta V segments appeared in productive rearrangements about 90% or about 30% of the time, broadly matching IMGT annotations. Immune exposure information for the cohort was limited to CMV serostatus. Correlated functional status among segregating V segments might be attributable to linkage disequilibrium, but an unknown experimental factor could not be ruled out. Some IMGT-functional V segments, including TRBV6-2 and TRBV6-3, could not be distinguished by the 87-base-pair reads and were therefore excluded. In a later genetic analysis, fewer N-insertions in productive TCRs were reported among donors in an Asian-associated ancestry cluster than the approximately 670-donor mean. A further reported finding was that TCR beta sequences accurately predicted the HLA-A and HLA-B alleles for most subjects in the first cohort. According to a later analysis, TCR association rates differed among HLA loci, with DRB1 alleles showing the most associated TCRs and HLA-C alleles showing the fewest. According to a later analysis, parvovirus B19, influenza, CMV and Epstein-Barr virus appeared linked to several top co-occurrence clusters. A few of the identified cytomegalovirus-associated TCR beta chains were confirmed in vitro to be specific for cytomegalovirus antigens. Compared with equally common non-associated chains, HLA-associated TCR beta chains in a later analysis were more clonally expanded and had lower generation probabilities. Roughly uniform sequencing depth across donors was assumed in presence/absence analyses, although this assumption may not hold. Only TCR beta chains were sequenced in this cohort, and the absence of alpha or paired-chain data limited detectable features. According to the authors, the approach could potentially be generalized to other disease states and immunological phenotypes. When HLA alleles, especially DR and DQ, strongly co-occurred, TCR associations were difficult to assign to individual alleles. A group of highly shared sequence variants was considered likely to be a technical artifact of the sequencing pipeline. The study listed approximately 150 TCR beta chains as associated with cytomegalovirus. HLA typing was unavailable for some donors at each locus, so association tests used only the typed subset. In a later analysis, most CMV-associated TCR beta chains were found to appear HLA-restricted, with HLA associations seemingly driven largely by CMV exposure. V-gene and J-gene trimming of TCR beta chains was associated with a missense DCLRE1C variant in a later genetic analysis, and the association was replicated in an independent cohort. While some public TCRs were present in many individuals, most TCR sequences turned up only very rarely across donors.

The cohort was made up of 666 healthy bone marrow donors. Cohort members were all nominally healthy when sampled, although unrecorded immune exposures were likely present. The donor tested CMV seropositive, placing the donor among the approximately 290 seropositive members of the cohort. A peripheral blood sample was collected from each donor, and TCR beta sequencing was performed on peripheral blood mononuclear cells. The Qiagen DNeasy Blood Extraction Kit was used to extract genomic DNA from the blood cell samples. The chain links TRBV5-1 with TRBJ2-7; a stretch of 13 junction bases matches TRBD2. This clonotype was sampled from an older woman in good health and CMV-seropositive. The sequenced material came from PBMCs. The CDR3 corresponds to CASSQGLAGASYEQYF. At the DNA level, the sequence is TGCGCCAGCAGCCAAGGACTAGCGGGGGCCTCCTACGAGCAGTACTTC.